In this sample, the clone carrying this TCR beta chain turned up once. This specimen belongs to a study of blood T cells in healthy people across ages. A second 7 to 11 cycle PCR used barcoded and J-beta primers. One entry per CDR3 protein, called by TCRdb with MiXCR from the 5' RACE reads. The table lists roughly 720,000 distinct CDR3 sequences, about 55% of them singletons. The CDR3 sequence is 12 residues long. Trimming pared 5 bases from V and 9 bases from J, leaving 11 bases between. Looked up from germline, CDR1 is SGHAT and CDR2 is FQDESV (reference sequence). The TCR was taken from an older man in good health. The chain joins TRBV11-1 to TRBJ2-1, with D unclear. The sequencing sample was made of blood. CDR3 sequence: CASSDGWTEQFF. The CDR3 DNA sequence: TGTGCCAGCAGCGACGGGTGGACTGAGCAGTTCTTC.